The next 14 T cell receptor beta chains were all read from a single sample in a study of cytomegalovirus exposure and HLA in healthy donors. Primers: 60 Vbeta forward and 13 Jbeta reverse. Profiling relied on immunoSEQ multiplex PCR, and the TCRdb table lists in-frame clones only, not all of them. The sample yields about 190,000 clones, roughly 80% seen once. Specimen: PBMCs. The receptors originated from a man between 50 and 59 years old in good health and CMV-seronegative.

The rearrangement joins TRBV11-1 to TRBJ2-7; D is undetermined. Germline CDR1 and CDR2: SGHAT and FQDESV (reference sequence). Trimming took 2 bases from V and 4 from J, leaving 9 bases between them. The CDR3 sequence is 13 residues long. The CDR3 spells CASSLQASYEQYF. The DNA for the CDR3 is TGTGCCAGCAGCTTACAGGCCAGTTACGAGCAGTACTTC.

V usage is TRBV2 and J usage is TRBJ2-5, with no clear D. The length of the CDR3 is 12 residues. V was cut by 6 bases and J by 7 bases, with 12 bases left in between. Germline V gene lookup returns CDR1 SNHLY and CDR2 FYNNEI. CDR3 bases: TGTGCCAGCAGCCCAACGACTGGGACCCAGTACTTC. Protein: CASSPTTGTQYF.

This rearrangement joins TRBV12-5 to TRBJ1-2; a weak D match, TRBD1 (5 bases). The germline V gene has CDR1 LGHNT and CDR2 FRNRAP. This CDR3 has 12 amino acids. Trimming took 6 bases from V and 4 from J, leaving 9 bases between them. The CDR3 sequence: CASGQGLYGYTF. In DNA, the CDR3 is TGTGCTAGTGGGCAGGGACTCTATGGCTACACCTTC.

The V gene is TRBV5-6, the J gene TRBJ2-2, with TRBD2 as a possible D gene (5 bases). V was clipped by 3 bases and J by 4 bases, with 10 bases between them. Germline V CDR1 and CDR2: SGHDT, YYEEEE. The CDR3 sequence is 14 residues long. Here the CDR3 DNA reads TGTGCCAGCAGCTCGGACTCATCCACCGGGGAGCTGTTTTTT. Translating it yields CASSSDSSTGELFF.

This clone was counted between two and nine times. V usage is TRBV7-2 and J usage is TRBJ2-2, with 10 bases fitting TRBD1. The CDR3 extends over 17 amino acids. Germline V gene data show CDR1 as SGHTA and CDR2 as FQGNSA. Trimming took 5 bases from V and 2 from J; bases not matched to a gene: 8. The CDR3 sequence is CASSRTGQGFNTGELFF. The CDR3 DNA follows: TGTGCCAGCAGCCGGACGGGACAGGGGTTTAACACCGGGGAGCTGTTTTTT.

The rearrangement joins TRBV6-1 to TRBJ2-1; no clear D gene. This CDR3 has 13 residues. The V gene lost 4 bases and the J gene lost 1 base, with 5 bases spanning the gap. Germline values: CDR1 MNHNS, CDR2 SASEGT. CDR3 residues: CASSAVSYNEQFF. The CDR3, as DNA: TGTGCCAGCAGTGCAGTATCCTACAATGAGCAGTTCTTC.

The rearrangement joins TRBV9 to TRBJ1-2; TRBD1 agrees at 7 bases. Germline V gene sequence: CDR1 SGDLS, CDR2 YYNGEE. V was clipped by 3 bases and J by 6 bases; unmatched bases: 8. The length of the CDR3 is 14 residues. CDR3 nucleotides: TGTGCCAGCAGCGCCCAGACAGGGAGTAATGGCTACACCTTC. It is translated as CASSAQTGSNGYTF.

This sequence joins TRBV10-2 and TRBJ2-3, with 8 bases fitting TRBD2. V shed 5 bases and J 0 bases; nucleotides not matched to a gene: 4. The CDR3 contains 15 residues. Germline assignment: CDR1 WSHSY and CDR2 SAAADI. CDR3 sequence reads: CASSLRGVSTDTQYF. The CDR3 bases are TGCGCCAGCAGTCTGCGGGGGGTTAGCACAGATACGCAGTATTTT.

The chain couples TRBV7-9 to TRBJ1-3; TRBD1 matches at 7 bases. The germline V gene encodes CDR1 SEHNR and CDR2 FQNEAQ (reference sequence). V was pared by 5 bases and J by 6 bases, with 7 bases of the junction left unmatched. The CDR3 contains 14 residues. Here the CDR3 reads CASSVDRKENTIYF. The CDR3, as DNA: TGTGCCAGCAGCGTGGACAGGAAAGAAAACACCATATATTTT.

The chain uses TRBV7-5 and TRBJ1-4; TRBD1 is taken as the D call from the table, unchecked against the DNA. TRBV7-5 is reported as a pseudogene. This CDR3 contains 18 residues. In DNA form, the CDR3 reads TGTGCCAGAAGCTTCACCGGGACAGCGGTTGGGTTTAATGAAAAACTGTTTTTT. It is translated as CARSFTGTAVGFNEKLFF.

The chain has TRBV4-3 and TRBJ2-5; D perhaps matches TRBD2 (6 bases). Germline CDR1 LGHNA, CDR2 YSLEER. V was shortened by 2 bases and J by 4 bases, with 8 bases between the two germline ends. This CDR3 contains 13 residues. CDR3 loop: CASSQSAGETQYF. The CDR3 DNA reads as TGCGCCAGCAGCCAATCAGCGGGAGAGACCCAGTACTTC.

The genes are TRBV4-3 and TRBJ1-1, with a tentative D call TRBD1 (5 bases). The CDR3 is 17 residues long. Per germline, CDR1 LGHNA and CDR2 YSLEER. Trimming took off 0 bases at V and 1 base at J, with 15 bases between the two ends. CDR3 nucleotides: TGCGCCAGCAGCCAAGATGGGGGGTTACACCCGAACACTGAAGCTTTCTTT. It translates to CASSQDGGLHPNTEAFF.

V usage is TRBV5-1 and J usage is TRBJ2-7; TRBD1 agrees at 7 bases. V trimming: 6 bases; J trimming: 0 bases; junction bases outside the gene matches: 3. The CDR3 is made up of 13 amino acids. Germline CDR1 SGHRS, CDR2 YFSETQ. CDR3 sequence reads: CASNQGDSYEQYF. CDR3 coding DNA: TGCGCCAGCAACCAGGGGGACTCCTACGAGCAGTACTTC.

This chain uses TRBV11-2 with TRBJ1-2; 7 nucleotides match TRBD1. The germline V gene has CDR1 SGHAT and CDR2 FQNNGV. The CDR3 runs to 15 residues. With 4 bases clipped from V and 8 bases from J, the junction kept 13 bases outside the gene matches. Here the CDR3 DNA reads TGTGCCAGCAGCTATGGAAACTTACAGGGGCCAGGCTACACCTTC. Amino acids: CASSYGNLQGPGYTF.